This T cell receptor beta chain derives from a study of T-cell memory formation after mild COVID-19. The study's findings and limits: Cross-reactive memory seemingly joined, as some responding clones were found in pre-infection memory. Second-wave clones with a day 37 peak had unconfirmed SARS-CoV-2 specificity. Shrinking CD4+ clones resided mostly in CM and EM, and CD8+ ones in EMRA.

As regards this clonotype: Its specificity is unknown.

Constant-segment-primed 5'RACE gave TCR alpha and TCR beta cDNA libraries with sample barcodes and UMIs. TCRdb redid the calling of the 5' RACE reads with MiXCR, one entry per CDR3 protein. The sample lists about 340,000 distinct CDR3 sequences; 10% to 15% were seen once. This CDR3 region has 15 residues. The germline gives CDR1 SEHNR, CDR2 FQNEAQ (reference sequence). Trimming removed 4 bases at V and 8 bases at J, with 17 bases between. The clonotype originates from a man between 18 and 35 years old who had mild COVID-19 (a few samples of this study predate the infection). Cell type and time point are not known. Material: PBMCs or a T cell subset sorted from them (not recorded which). The chain recombines TRBV7-9 with TRBJ1-4; tentative D call: TRBD1 (6 bases). CDR3: CASSSGHSGSEKLFF. DNA of the CDR3: TGTGCCAGCAGCTCGGGACACTCAGGCTCCGAAAAACTGTTTTTT.